This TCR beta chain was identified during a study of Ad26.COV2.S vaccination and SARS-CoV-2 variants. Study findings and constraints: Substantial post-vaccination breadth of spike-specific CD8+ and CD4+ T cell responses was reported. Quantification of TCR breadth and depth may have yielded underestimates of total T cell responses. Spike-specific TCR breadth was greater after Ad26.COV2.S than placebo.

The treatment was: about 20 received Ad26.COV2.S at low or high dose, single or two shots; about 5 received placebo; per-sample allocation not given. Sampling was done on day 63 after the first vaccine or placebo injection. Recruitment in Boston yielded a donor of adult age, 18-55 years. Germline values: CDR1 SQVTM, CDR2 ANQGSEA. J was trimmed by 4 bases and V by 3 bases; bases with no gene match: 4. There are 14 residues in the CDR3. As concerns this clone: Antigen: not known.

Sequencing used immunoSEQ multiplex PCR; TCRdb keeps in-frame clones, though not all of them. The sample contains around 420,000 clones, around 87% of which appear only once. The sequence was collected from a person between 18 and 65 years old who received the Ad26.COV2.S COVID-19 vaccine or a placebo. J is TRBJ2-3 and V is TRBV29-1; 10 nucleotides align to TRBD1. The material sequenced was peripheral blood, taken in a trial of Ad26.COV2.S vaccine versus placebo. The CDR3 DNA reads TGCAGCGTTGATGGACAGGGGGTGGCAGATACGCAGTATTTT. Its translation is CSVDGQGVADTQYF.